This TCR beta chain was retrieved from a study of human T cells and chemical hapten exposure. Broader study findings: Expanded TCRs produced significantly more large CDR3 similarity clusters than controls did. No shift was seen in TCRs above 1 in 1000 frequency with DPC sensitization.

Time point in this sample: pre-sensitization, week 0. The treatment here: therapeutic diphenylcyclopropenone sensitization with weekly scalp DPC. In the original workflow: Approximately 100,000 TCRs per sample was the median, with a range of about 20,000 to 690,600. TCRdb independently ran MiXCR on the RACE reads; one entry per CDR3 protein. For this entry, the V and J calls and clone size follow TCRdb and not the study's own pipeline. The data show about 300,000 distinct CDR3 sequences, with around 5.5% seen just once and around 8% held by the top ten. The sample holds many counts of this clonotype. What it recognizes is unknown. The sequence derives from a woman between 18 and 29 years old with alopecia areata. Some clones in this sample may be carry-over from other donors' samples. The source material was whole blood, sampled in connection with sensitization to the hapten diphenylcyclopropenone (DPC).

The CDR3 DNA follows: TGTGCCAGCAGCTTATGGGGCAGCCCTAATGAAAAACTGTTTTTT. Amino acids: CASSLWGSPNEKLFF. This chain connects TRBV7-9 to TRBJ1-4; perhaps TRBD1 as D (5 bases). The V end was cut by 2 bases, the J end by 3 bases, with 10 bases between. CDR3 size: 15 residues. The germline V gene has CDR1 SEHNR and CDR2 FQNEAQ (reference sequence).